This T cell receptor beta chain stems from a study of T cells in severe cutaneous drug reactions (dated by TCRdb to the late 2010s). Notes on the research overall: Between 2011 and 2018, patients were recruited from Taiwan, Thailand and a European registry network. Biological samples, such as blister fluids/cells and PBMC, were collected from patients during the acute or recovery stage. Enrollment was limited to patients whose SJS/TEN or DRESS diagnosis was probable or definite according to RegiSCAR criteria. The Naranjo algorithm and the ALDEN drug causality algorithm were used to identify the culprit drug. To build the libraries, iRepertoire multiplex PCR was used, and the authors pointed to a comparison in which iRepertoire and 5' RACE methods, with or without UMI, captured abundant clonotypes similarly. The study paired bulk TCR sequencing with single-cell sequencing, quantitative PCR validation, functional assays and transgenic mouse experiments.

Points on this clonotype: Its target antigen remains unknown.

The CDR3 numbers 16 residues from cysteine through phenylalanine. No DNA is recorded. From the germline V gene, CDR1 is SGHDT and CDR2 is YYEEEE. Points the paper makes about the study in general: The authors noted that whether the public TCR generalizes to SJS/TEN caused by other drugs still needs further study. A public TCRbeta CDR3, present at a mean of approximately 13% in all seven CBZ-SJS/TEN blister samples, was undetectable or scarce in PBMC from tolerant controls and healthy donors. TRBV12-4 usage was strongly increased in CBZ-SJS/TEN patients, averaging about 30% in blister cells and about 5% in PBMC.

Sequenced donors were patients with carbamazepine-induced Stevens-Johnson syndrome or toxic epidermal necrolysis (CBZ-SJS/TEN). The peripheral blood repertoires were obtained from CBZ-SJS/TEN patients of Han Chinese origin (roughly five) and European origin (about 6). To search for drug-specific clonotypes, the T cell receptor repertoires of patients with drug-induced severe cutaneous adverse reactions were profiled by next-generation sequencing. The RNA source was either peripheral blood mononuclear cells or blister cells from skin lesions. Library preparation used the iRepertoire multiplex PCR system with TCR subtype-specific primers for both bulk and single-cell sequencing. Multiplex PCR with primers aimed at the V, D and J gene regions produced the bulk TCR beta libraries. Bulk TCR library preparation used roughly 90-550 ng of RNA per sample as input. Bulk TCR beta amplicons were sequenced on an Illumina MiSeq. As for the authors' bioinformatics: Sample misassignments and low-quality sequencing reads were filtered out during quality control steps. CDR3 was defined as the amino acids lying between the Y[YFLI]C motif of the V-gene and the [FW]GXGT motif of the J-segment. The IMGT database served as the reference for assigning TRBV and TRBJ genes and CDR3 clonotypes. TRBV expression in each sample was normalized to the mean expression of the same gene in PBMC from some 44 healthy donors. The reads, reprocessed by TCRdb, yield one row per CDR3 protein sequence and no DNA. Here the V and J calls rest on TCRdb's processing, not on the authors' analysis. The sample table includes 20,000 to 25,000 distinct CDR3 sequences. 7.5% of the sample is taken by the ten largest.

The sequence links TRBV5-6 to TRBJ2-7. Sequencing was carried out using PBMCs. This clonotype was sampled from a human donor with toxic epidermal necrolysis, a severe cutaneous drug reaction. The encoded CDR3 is CASSLGPETSPNEQYF. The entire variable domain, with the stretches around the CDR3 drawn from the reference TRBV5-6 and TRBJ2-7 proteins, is DAGVTQSPTHLIKTRGQQVTLRCSPKSGHDTVSWYQQALGQGPQFIFQYYEEEERQRGNFPDRFSGHQFPNYSSELNVNALLLGDSALYLCASSLGPETSPNEQYFGPGTRLTVT.